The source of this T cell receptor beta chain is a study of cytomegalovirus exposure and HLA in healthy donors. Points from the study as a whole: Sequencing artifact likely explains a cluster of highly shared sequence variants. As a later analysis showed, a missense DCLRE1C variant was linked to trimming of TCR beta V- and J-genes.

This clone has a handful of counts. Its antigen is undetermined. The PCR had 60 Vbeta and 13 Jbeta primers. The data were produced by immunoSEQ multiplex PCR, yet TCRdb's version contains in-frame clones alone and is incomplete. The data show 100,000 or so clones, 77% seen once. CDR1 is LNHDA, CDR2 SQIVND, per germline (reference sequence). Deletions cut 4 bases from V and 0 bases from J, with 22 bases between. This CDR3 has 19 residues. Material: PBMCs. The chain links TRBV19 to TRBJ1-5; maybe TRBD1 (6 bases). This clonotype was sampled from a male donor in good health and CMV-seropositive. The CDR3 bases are TGTGCCAGTAGTACGCACAGGGATATATCGGGATATAGCAATCAGCCCCAGCATTTT. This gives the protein CASSTHRDISGYSNQPQHF.